Presented here are 22 T cell receptor beta chains from one specimen sequenced in a study of T cell responses to AZD1222 COVID-19 vaccine. Assay used: immunoSEQ multiplex PCR; TCRdb lists only in-frame clones, some missing. Found here are approximately 180,000 clones, roughly 90% of them singletons; the top ten hold about 3%. The source was peripheral blood, collected on day 0 of AZD1222 vaccination. The receptor set was obtained from an adult in good health.

The rearrangement links TRBV19 to TRBJ2-7, with D perhaps TRBD2 (5 bases). The germline CDR1 and CDR2 sequences are LNHDA and SQIVND (reference sequence). The CDR3 is 13 residues long. V lost 3 bases to trimming and J lost 2 bases, with 8 bases between them. As DNA, the CDR3 is TGTGCCAGTAGTATCGGGGATACCTACGAGCAGTACTTC. Translating it yields CASSIGDTYEQYF.

The rearrangement links TRBV19 to TRBJ2-1; weak D call: TRBD2 (5 bases). V lost 1 base and J 0 bases, leaving 10 bases between the germline ends. The CDR3 has 16 amino acids. Germline-derived CDR1 and CDR2 are LNHDA and SQIVND (reference sequence). CDR3 bases: TGTGCCAGTAGTATAGTGGAGGCTAGCTCCTACAATGAGCAGTTCTTC. This encodes CASSIVEASSYNEQFF.

The chain uses TRBV6-5 and TRBJ2-1; maybe TRBD1 (6 bases). CDR3 length: 12 amino acids. Between the trimmed V and J ends, which lost 6 bases and 4 bases, there was a span of 7 bases. The germline V gene has CDR1 MNHEY and CDR2 SVGAGI. CDR3: CASRDSYNEQFF. Written as DNA, the CDR3 is TGTGCCAGCAGGGACAGTTACAATGAGCAGTTCTTC.

This clone showed up just once. V is TRBV7-2 and J is TRBJ2-1, with 12 positions matching TRBD2. With V trimmed by 1 base and J by 12 bases, 7 bases remained unmatched. The CDR3 runs to 15 residues. From germline, CDR1 is SGHTA and CDR2 FQGNSA. This CDR3 reads CASSLGLAGDMGQFF. In nucleotides, the CDR3 is TGTGCCAGCAGCTTAGGACTAGCGGGAGATATGGGGCAGTTCTTC.

The chain uses TRBV10-2 and TRBJ1-5; unclear D gene. The germline gives CDR1 WSHSY, CDR2 SAAADI. V was trimmed by 7 bases and J by 0 bases, leaving 7 bases between them. The CDR3 sequence is 13 residues long. CDR3 in DNA: TGCGCCAGCATGTGGGATAGCAATCAGCCCCAGCATTTT. Its protein product is CASMWDSNQPQHF.

The chain carries TRBV11-3 and TRBJ2-3; D remains unclear. Germline V gene sequence: CDR1 SGHNT, CDR2 YENEEA. V lost 4 bases and J 2 bases, leaving 10 bases between the germline ends. This CDR3 has 14 residues. The CDR3 reads CASSSDSLTDTQYF. The CDR3 bases are TGTGCCAGCAGCTCGGATTCGCTCACAGATACGCAGTATTTT.

The chain combines TRBV18 with TRBJ1-2; 10 nucleotides align to TRBD1. The CDR3 is made up of 19 amino acids. Germline loops: CDR1 KGHSH, CDR2 LQKENI. Unmatched junction bases numbered 23, after V lost 5 bases and J lost 8 bases. CDR3 amino acids: CASSSYRDRGRTAVGGYTF. CDR3 DNA sequence: TGTGCCAGCTCATCCTACCGGGACAGGGGCCGAACAGCAGTTGGGGGCTACACCTTC. Using reference TRBV18 and TRBJ1-2 for the parts outside the CDR3, the full variable domain is NAGVMQNPRHLVRRRGQEARLRCSPMKGHSHVYWYRQLPEEGLKFMVYLQKENIIDESGMPKERFSAEFPKEGPSILRIQQVVRGDSAAYFCASSSYRDRGRTAVGGYTFGSGTRLTVV.

This clone has a handful of counts. The same CDR3 arises from other DNA sequences in this sample as well. The CDR3 sequence is CASSLVGGGYTF. The CDR3 coding sequence is TGCGCCAGCAGCTTGGTTGGGGGAGGCTACACCTTC. This chain connects TRBV5-1 to TRBJ1-2, with D possibly TRBD1 on 5 matching bases. CDR1 SGHRS and CDR2 YFSETQ come from the germline V gene. Trimming pared 0 bases from V and 8 bases from J, leaving 8 bases between. The CDR3 is made up of 12 amino acids.

The chain links TRBV9 to TRBJ2-5; TRBD2 aligns across 9 bases. Germline CDR1 and CDR2: SGDLS and YYNGEE. CDR3 size: 17 residues. V was pared by 0 bases and J by 5 bases, with 11 bases of the junction left unmatched. CDR3 in amino acids: CASSVGRIRREGETQYF. CDR3 nucleotide sequence: TGTGCCAGCAGCGTAGGGCGGATTAGGCGGGAGGGTGAGACCCAGTACTTC.

Concerning this clone itself: The junction differs from germline at one of its ends, possibly a read error. The chain joins TRBV7-8 to TRBJ2-1, with 7 nucleotides matching TRBD2. The CDR3 is made up of 12 amino acids. In germline, CDR1 is SGHVS, CDR2 FQNEAQ. The CDR3 region has the DNA TGCTGTAGCGGGTTCTCCTACAATGAGCAGTTCTTC. Amino acid sequence: CCSGFSYNEQFF. Full variable domain (missing parts from reference TRBV7-8 and TRBJ2-1): GAGVSQSPRYKVAKRGQDVALRCDPISGHVSLFWYQQALGQGPEFLTYFQNEAQLDKSGLPSDRFFAERPEGSVSTLKIQRTQQEDSAVYLCCSGFSYNEQFFGPGTRLTVL.

The rearrangement joins TRBV2 to TRBJ1-2; TRBD1 might be the D (6 bases). V lost 6 bases and J lost 5, with 13 bases in between. Germline-derived CDR1 and CDR2 are SNHLY and FYNNEI. The CDR3 is 13 amino acids. The CDR3 spells CASRMTGGYGYTF. For the CDR3, the DNA is TGTGCCAGCAGGATGACAGGCGGGTATGGCTACACCTTC.

J is TRBJ2-1 and V is TRBV5-1, with D hard to call. V was cut by 0 bases and J by 5 bases, with 9 bases left in between. Germline loops: CDR1 SGHRS, CDR2 YFSETQ. The CDR3 length is 14 residues. The CDR3 protein is CASSLAASNNEQFF. CDR3 coding DNA: TGCGCCAGCAGCTTGGCGGCTAGTAACAATGAGCAGTTCTTC. The entire variable domain, with the rest obtained from reference TRBV5-1 and TRBJ2-1, is as follows: KAGVTQTPRYLIKTRGQQVTLSCSPISGHRSVSWYQQTPGQGLQFLFEYFSETQRNKGNFPGRFSGRQFSNSRSEMNVSTLELGDSALYLCASSLAASNNEQFFGPGTRLTVL.

This chain connects TRBV6-1 to TRBJ1-2; perhaps TRBD1 as D (6 bases). Trimming removed 2 bases from V and 8 bases from J, with 15 bases in between. The CDR3 contains 14 residues. Germline V CDR1 and CDR2: MNHNS, SASEGT. CDR3 nucleotide sequence: TGTGCCAGCAGTGAATCCGGCAGGGGTGGAGGCTACACCTTC. This codes for CASSESGRGGGYTF.

The genes are TRBV7-2 and TRBJ1-2; 9 bases align to TRBD1. Germline V CDR1 and CDR2: SGHTA, FQGNSA. The CDR3 covers 16 residues. Unmatched junction bases numbered 11, after V lost 5 bases and J lost 4 bases. The CDR3 loop is CASSQRTGAALYGYTF. The CDR3 region has the DNA TGTGCCAGCAGCCAAAGGACAGGGGCCGCACTCTATGGCTACACCTTC.

This chain uses TRBV5-5 with TRBJ1-1; perhaps TRBD1 as D (6 bases). V was shortened by 1 base and J by 2 bases, with 21 bases between the two germline ends. CDR1 SGHKS and CDR2 YYEKEE come from the germline V gene (reference sequence). There are 18 residues in the CDR3. CDR3 sequence (DNA): TGTGCCAGCAGCTTGCGCACCCGTACAGGGTCCCGAAACACTGAAGCTTTCTTT. Its protein is CASSLRTRTGSRNTEAFF.

The V call is TRBV11-3, the J call TRBJ2-2, with TRBD1 as a possible D gene (5 bases). The CDR3 is 15 residues long. CDR1 SGHNT and CDR2 YENEEA come from the germline V gene. The V and J ends lost 5 bases and 4 bases respectively, with 14 bases between them. This CDR3 is CASSNQGVGTGELFF. In DNA, the CDR3 is TGTGCCAGCAGCAACCAGGGTGTCGGCACCGGGGAGCTGTTTTTT.

The chain links TRBV4-2 to TRBJ2-4; the match to TRBD2 covers 9 bases. With 2 bases clipped from V and 8 bases from J, the junction kept 10 bases outside the gene matches. The germline gives CDR1 LGHNA, CDR2 YNFKEQ. This CDR3 region has 16 residues. The CDR3: CASSQSIAGVRDIQYF. The CDR3 DNA reads TGTGCCAGCAGCCAATCTATAGCGGGAGTAAGGGACATTCAGTACTTC.

This chain uses TRBV19 with TRBJ2-7; the D is unclear. Between the trimmed V and J ends, which lost 0 bases and 0 bases, there was a span of 15 bases. CDR3 size: 17 residues. CDR1 LNHDA and CDR2 SQIVND come from the germline V gene (reference sequence). The CDR3 DNA reads as TGTGCCAGTAGTATAGATCCGCGCAGTCTGAGCTCCTACGAGCAGTACTTC. Protein product: CASSIDPRSLSSYEQYF.

The chain employs TRBV18 and TRBJ1-1; TRBD1 agrees at 8 bases. CDR1 is KGHSH, CDR2 LQKENI, per germline. The CDR3 covers 15 residues. The junction had 5 bases not matched to a gene; V was cut back by 4 bases and J by 1 base. CDR3 sequence: CASSQGQGPNTEAFF. The DNA for the CDR3 is TGTGCCAGCTCACAAGGACAGGGACCGAACACTGAAGCTTTCTTT. The full variable domain, completed using reference TRBV18 and TRBJ1-1, is NAGVMQNPRHLVRRRGQEARLRCSPMKGHSHVYWYRQLPEEGLKFMVYLQKENIIDESGMPKERFSAEFPKEGPSILRIQQVVRGDSAAYFCASSQGQGPNTEAFFGQGTRLTVV.

The rearrangement joins TRBV3-1 (or the pseudogene TRBV3-2) to TRBJ2-7; D is possibly TRBD1 or TRBD2 (6 bases each). V was trimmed by 2 bases and J by 3 bases, leaving 11 bases between them. Germline CDR1 and CDR2: LGHDT and YNNKEL (reference sequence). CDR3 length: 14 residues. CDR3 amino acids: CASSQRGTLYEQYF. The DNA for the CDR3 is TGTGCCAGCAGCCAACGGGGGACACTCTACGAGCAGTACTTC.

The chain has TRBV5-1 and TRBJ2-3, with 9 bases identical to TRBD1. CDR1 and CDR2 from the germline V gene are SGHRS and YFSETQ. V lost 4 bases to trimming and J lost 2 bases; unmatched junction nucleotides: 5. This CDR3 region has 15 residues. CDR3 DNA sequence: TGCGCCAGCAGCGGCCGGGACAGGGTCACAGATACGCAGTATTTT. This codes for CASSGRDRVTDTQYF. Full variable domain (remainder filled in from reference TRBV5-1 and TRBJ2-3): KAGVTQTPRYLIKTRGQQVTLSCSPISGHRSVSWYQQTPGQGLQFLFEYFSETQRNKGNFPGRFSGRQFSNSRSEMNVSTLELGDSALYLCASSGRDRVTDTQYFGPGTRLTVL.

The chain uses TRBV29-1 and TRBJ2-1; perhaps TRBD2 as D (5 bases). This CDR3 has 17 residues. Trimming shortened V by 0 bases and J by 1 base, and 16 bases separated the two germline ends. The germline V gene has CDR1 SQVTM and CDR2 ANQGSEA. CDR3 bases: TGCAGCGTTGAAGATTCGAGAAAACTAGTTTCCTACAATGAGCAGTTCTTC. Translating gives CSVEDSRKLVSYNEQFF.